A selection of T cell receptor beta chains follows, all from one sample in a study of neurological immune-mediated disorders. TCRdb fed the 5' RACE reads into MiXCR, producing one record per CDR3 protein. This sample has tens of thousands of distinct CDR3 sequences, with over 5.5% found just once. Sequenced: CD4+ T cells from blood. The source is a young woman with multiple sclerosis. CDR3s leave out the opening cysteine and the closing phenylalanine or tryptophan. Fields, in order: V gene, J gene, CDR3 protein.

V gene: TRBV5-6; J gene: TRBJ1-2; CDR3 protein: ASSLGPGIEAGYT
V gene: TRBV20-1; J gene: TRBJ2-5; CDR3 protein: SARDSRRGKETQY
V gene: TRBV7-7; J gene: TRBJ2-3; CDR3 protein: ASSLGQKGSDTQY
V gene: TRBV5-6; J gene: TRBJ1-5; CDR3 protein: ASSLAGAGAMNQPQH
V gene: TRBV5-1; J gene: TRBJ2-1; CDR3 protein: ASKASGVNEQF
V gene: TRBV2; J gene: TRBJ1-3; CDR3 protein: ASRRTLPSGNTIY
V gene: TRBV30; J gene: TRBJ2-2; CDR3 protein: AWKGPPDTGELF
V gene: TRBV20-1; J gene: TRBJ2-1; CDR3 protein: SALPGGYNEQF
V gene: TRBV20-1; J gene: TRBJ1-2; CDR3 protein: SAREGGTGNYGYT
V gene: TRBV5-1; J gene: TRBJ2-2; CDR3 protein: ASSWGRNNGELF
V gene: TRBV20-1; J gene: TRBJ2-5; CDR3 protein: SAIRDRGRRETQY
V gene: TRBV27; J gene: TRBJ1-6; CDR3 protein: ASSLEGTNSPLH
V gene: TRBV7-3; J gene: TRBJ2-1; CDR3 protein: ASSFLSGSSRNEQF
V gene: TRBV3-1; J gene: TRBJ1-1; CDR3 protein: ASSQEYPRQGSEAF
V gene: TRBV7-8; J gene: TRBJ2-1; CDR3 protein: ASVSGSWVYNEQF
V gene: TRBV18; J gene: TRBJ1-1; CDR3 protein: ASSLTGSLNTEAF
V gene: TRBV20-1; J gene: TRBJ1-1; CDR3 protein: SARTGGINTEAF
V gene: TRBV12-3/TRBV12-4; J gene: TRBJ1-5; CDR3 protein: ASSPDRGKLQPQH
V gene: TRBV7-7; J gene: TRBJ1-1; CDR3 protein: ASSHSAGTEAF
V gene: TRBV5-1; J gene: TRBJ2-1; CDR3 protein: ASSWTSGRSNEQF
V gene: TRBV24-1; J gene: TRBJ2-6; CDR3 protein: ATSAGHGANVLT
V gene: TRBV7-6; J gene: TRBJ1-4; CDR3 protein: ASSLVNSGPAGEKLF
V gene: TRBV12-3/TRBV12-4; J gene: TRBJ2-5; CDR3 protein: ASTTGHRAETQY
V gene: TRBV20-1; J gene: TRBJ2-3; CDR3 protein: SASGRERADTQY
V gene: TRBV5-1; J gene: TRBJ1-1; CDR3 protein: ASSLRDSNTEAF